What follows are 27 T cell receptor beta chains derived from one specimen sequenced in a study of CD8+CD57+ T cells in acquired aplastic anemia. The template used for profiling TCR beta VDJ and CDR3 was genomic DNA. One entry per CDR3 protein results from TCRdb running MiXCR on the reads. This table holds around 500,000 distinct CDR3 sequences, 25% to 40% found once. CD8+CD57+ cell expansion, shown by flow cytometry, had occurred in the patients selected for sequencing. Sequencing was done on a sample of sorted CD4+, CD8+, or CD8+CD57+ T cells (not recorded which) from PBMCs. The receptor set was obtained from a human donor with aplastic anemia.

A word on this clonotype: A clone one base away is much larger, so this may be a read error. This sequence joins TRBV19 and TRBJ2-5, with a possible D match to TRBD2 (5 bases). The CDR3 runs to 12 residues. From germline, CDR1 is LNHDA and CDR2 SQIVND (reference sequence). V lost 7 bases, J lost 9 bases, and 15 bases lay in between. CDR3 coding DNA: TGTGCCAGTACTCCAGGAGGCGAGTCCCAGTACTTC. It codes for CASTPGGESQYF.

This clonotype was counted ten times or more. The rearrangement uses TRBV15 and TRBJ1-4; maybe TRBD1 (6 bases). The germline V gene encodes CDR1 LNHNV and CDR2 YYDKDF (reference sequence). The CDR3 totals 16 residues. The V end lost 0 bases, the J end lost 8 bases, and 16 bases lay between the germline ends. As DNA, the CDR3 is TGTGCCACCAGCAGAGATGTATCCAGGGGAGTAGAAAAACTGTTTTTT. Its protein is CATSRDVSRGVEKLFF.

The V gene is TRBV5-8, the J gene TRBJ2-1; 10 bases agree with TRBD1. The CDR3 extends over 14 amino acids. Germline assignment: CDR1 SGHTS and CDR2 YDEGEE. After removal of 4 bases from V and 9 bases from J, the junction contained 7 bases not matched to a gene. In DNA, the CDR3 is TGTGCCAGCAGCAGACGACAGGGGGCTAGTGAGCAGTTCTTC. Translating gives CASSRRQGASEQFF.

In DNA form, the CDR3 reads TGTGCCAGCCAAACCCTAGGACAGGGAGCTTGGAATGAGCAGTTCTTC. It yields the protein CASQTLGQGAWNEQFF. The chain couples TRBV25-1 to TRBJ2-1; 8 bases align to TRBD1. V gave up 8 bases and J gave up 7 bases; unmatched junction bases: 16. This CDR3 is built from 16 residues. Germline V gene data show CDR1 as MGHDK and CDR2 as SYGVNS.

This clonotype was recorded a few times. The DNA is left out, because the CDR3 cannot be placed on it with certainty; the CDR3 is given as TCRdb lists it. The chain is built from TRBV25-1 and TRBJ1-1; the table's D call TRBD1 went unverified against the DNA. The CDR3 has 15 amino acids, counting both end residues. Germline-derived CDR1 and CDR2 are MGHDK and SYGVNS. The CDR3 spells CACSARDSLNTEAFF.

This clonotype was picked up many times. The rearrangement joins TRBV27 to TRBJ2-7, with 10 bases matching TRBD1. Germline-derived CDR1 and CDR2 are MNHEY and SMNVEV (reference sequence). J gave up 3 bases and V 6 bases, and 2 bases lay outside the gene matches. The CDR3 has 13 amino acids. The CDR3 protein is CASRRTGGYEQYF. CDR3 bases: TGTGCCAGCAGGAGGACAGGGGGCTACGAGCAGTACTTC.

This clonotype was detected ten times or more. This chain joins TRBV20-1 and TRBJ1-2; D not resolved. Per the germline V gene, CDR1 is DFQATT and CDR2 is SNEGSKA (reference sequence). The V end lost 7 bases, the J end lost 6 bases, and 3 bases lay between the germline ends. CDR3 length: 8 residues. The CDR3 DNA sequence: TGCAGTGTTCATGGCTACACCTTC. Translation: CSVHGYTF.

In this sample, this clonotype turned up a few times. The rearrangement links TRBV6-5 to TRBJ2-7; D is unresolved. V dropped 4 bases and J dropped 3 bases, with 10 bases sitting between them. This CDR3 contains 13 residues. Germline V lookup: CDR1 MNHEY, CDR2 SVGAGI. DNA of the CDR3: TGTGCCAGCAGTTTCGTCGGAGACTACGAGCAGTACTTC. It encodes CASSFVGDYEQYF.

The sample holds many counts of this clonotype. The chain carries TRBV7-9 and TRBJ2-3, with 7 bases aligning to TRBD2. Germline V gene data show CDR1 as SEHNR and CDR2 as FQNEAQ (reference sequence). J was trimmed by 6 bases and V by 6 bases; bases with no gene match: 6. This CDR3 contains 13 residues. In DNA form, the CDR3 reads TGTGCCAGCAGTTTCGGGGGGTTGGATACGCAGTATTTT. Protein: CASSFGGLDTQYF. Supplemented by reference TRBV7-9 and TRBJ2-3, the full variable domain reads DTGVSQNPRHKITKRGQNVTFRCDPISEHNRLYWYRQTLGQGPEFLTYFQNEAQLEKSRLLSDRFSAERPKGSFSTLEIQRTEQGDSAMYLCASSFGGLDTQYFGPGTRLTVL.

This sequence joins TRBV6-1 and TRBJ1-1; D remains ambiguous. In germline, CDR1 is MNHNS, CDR2 SASEGT. Trimming took off 6 bases at V and 4 bases at J, with 12 bases between the two ends. This CDR3 has 13 amino acids. CDR3 sequence: CASRGGQSTEAFF. DNA of the CDR3: TGTGCCAGCAGGGGAGGCCAGAGCACTGAAGCTTTCTTT.

This clonotype was detected only a few times. V gene TRBV6-5 combines with J gene TRBJ1-1; 8 bases are shared with TRBD1. The CDR3 loop spans 15 amino acids. The trim removed 2 bases at V and 8 bases at J, leaving 10 bases unmatched. In germline, CDR1 is MNHEY, CDR2 SVGAGI. CDR3 residues: CASSYIRGLGSEAFF. Written as DNA, the CDR3 is TGTGCCAGCAGTTACATCAGGGGGCTGGGTAGCGAAGCTTTCTTT.

This clonotype was seen only a few times. This chain joins TRBV4-3 and TRBJ2-6, with D perhaps matching TRBD1 (5 bases). V lost 1 base and J lost 2, with 9 bases in between. This CDR3 is 16 amino acids long. Germline values: CDR1 LGHNA, CDR2 YSLEER. CDR3 coding DNA: TGCGCCAGCAGCCAAGGGTCCAGGGCTGGGGCCAACGTCCTGACTTTC. This sequence encodes CASSQGSRAGANVLTF.

The chain carries TRBV7-1 and TRBJ2-6, with D perhaps TRBD1 or TRBD2 (6 bases each). TRBV7-1 has ORF status, its function being uncertain. Deletions cut 3 bases from V and 0 bases from J, with 21 bases between. CDR3 length: 20 amino acids. This CDR3 reads CASSSRGGAAGNSGANVLTF. As DNA, the CDR3 is TGTGCCAGCAGCTCCAGGGGCGGGGCCGCGGGAAACTCTGGGGCCAACGTCCTGACTTTC.

The chain is built from TRBV10-3 and TRBJ2-6, with D unresolved. The V and J ends lost 5 bases and 2 bases respectively, with 7 bases between them. Per germline, CDR1 ENHRY and CDR2 SYGVKD. The CDR3 spans 14 residues. The CDR3 spells CAISPLAGANVLTF. DNA of the CDR3: TGTGCCATCAGTCCACTTGCTGGGGCCAACGTCCTGACTTTC.

The chain is built from TRBV7-8 and TRBJ2-7; D uncertain. CDR3 length equals 14 residues. Germline V gene data show CDR1 as SGHVS and CDR2 as FQNEAQ. Trimming stripped 2 bases from V and 0 bases from J, with 8 bases between. The CDR3 is CASSLSQSSYEQYF. The CDR3 nucleotides are TGTGCCAGCAGCTTATCCCAGTCCTCCTACGAGCAGTACTTC.

This clonotype was observed a handful of times. J is TRBJ2-7 and V is TRBV4-1; D is perhaps TRBD2 (6 bases). Germline V gene lookup returns CDR1 MGHRA and CDR2 YSYEKL. The CDR3 length is 16 residues. Trimming removed 4 bases from V and 3 bases from J, with 19 bases in between. CDR3 sequence: CASSPTVLSSGYEQYF. DNA of the CDR3: TGCGCCAGCAGCCCAACCGTTTTGAGTAGCGGCTACGAGCAGTACTTC.

This clonotype was detected many times. The chain recombines TRBV19 with TRBJ2-2; no definite D call. The length of the CDR3 is 15 residues. Germline V gene lookup returns CDR1 LNHDA and CDR2 SQIVND (reference sequence). The ends were cut back, 7 bases at V and 2 bases at J, with 14 bases in the middle. For the CDR3, the DNA is TGTGCCAGTAAGTTCGTCTCCCTCAACACCGGGGAGCTGTTTTTT. This translates into CASKFVSLNTGELFF. The whole variable domain, remainder taken from reference TRBV19 and TRBJ2-2, is DGGITQSPKYLFRKEGQNVTLSCEQNLNHDAMYWYRQDPGQGLRLIYYSQIVNDFQKGDIAEGYSVSREKKESFPLTVTSAQKNPTAFYLCASKFVSLNTGELFFGEGSRLTVL.

In this sample, this clonotype turned up a few times. This may be a read error: a much more frequent sequence differs by one nucleotide. The chain combines TRBV7-2 with TRBJ2-7; D gene unclear. Germline V CDR1 and CDR2: SGHTA, FQGNSA. CDR3 length equals 12 residues. Here the CDR3 DNA reads TGTGCCAGCAGCTTTCTGGGCTACGGGCAGTACTTC. It translates to CASSFLGYGQYF.

This clonotype was counted between two and nine times. V gene TRBV7-2 combines with J gene TRBJ2-5, with D uncertain. CDR1 SGHTA and CDR2 FQGNSA come from the germline V gene. The CDR3 has 14 residues. Trimming took off 5 bases at V and 1 base at J, with 11 bases between the two ends. The CDR3 bases are TGTGCCAGCAGCACAGCCGGGCTCCAAGAGACCCAGTACTTC. Its protein product is CASSTAGLQETQYF.

This clonotype was seen ten or more times. The chain couples TRBV7-8 to TRBJ2-7; 7 nucleotides match TRBD1. The CDR3 runs to 17 residues. The germline V gene has CDR1 SGHVS and CDR2 FQNEAQ. V shed 0 bases, J shed 2 bases, and the junction held 10 bases outside the gene matches. The CDR3 sequence: CASSLASTTGRPYEQYF. CDR3 nucleotide sequence: TGTGCCAGCAGCTTAGCTTCTACGACAGGGCGACCCTACGAGCAGTACTTC.

In the case of this clonotype: A much more abundant neighbour one base away suggests this may be a read error. The chain recombines TRBV9 with TRBJ1-2, with TRBD1 identical over 7 bases. The CDR3 extends over 14 amino acids. Germline CDR1 and CDR2: SGDLS and YYNGEE. CDR3 bases: TGTGCCAGCAGCGAAGACAGGGTTAACCATGGCTACACCTTC. Its translation is CASSEDRVNHGYTF.

This clonotype was observed a few times. The V call is TRBV6-1, the J call TRBJ2-7, with D possibly being TRBD2 (5 bases). This CDR3 has 14 amino acids. V was pared by 5 bases and J by 3 bases, with 14 bases between. Germline CDR1 MNHNS, CDR2 SASEGT. CDR3 in amino acids: CASSQEGNFYEQYF. In DNA, the CDR3 is TGTGCCAGCAGTCAAGAGGGTAATTTCTACGAGCAGTACTTC.

This clonotype was counted ten times or more. This chain connects TRBV29-1 to TRBJ1-1; possibly TRBD1 for D (6 bases). Germline-derived CDR1 and CDR2 are SQVTM and ANQGSEA. CDR3 length: 13 residues. The V end was cut by 4 bases, the J end by 1 base, with 10 bases between. CDR3: CSVGTGQNTEAFF. Here the CDR3 DNA reads TGCAGCGTTGGAACGGGACAGAACACTGAAGCTTTCTTT.

V is TRBV2 and J is TRBJ2-5; D not resolved. Deletions cut 2 bases from V and 5 bases from J, with 9 bases between. Germline V gene data show CDR1 as SNHLY and CDR2 as FYNNEI. The CDR3 runs 13 residues. This chain's CDR3 is CASSERLGETQYF. The CDR3 DNA reads TGTGCCAGCAGTGAAAGGTTGGGGGAGACCCAGTACTTC.

This clonotype appeared a few times. The chain employs TRBV2 and TRBJ1-1, with D perhaps TRBD1 (5 bases). There are 13 residues in the CDR3. V lost 6 bases, J lost 7 bases, and 15 bases lay in between. CDR1 and CDR2 from the germline V gene are SNHLY and FYNNEI. The CDR3 spells CASSHEPGLEAFF. DNA of the CDR3: TGTGCCAGCAGCCATGAACCGGGACTTGAAGCTTTCTTT. Full variable domain (missing parts from reference TRBV2 and TRBJ1-1): EPEVTQTPSHQVTQMGQEVILRCVPISNHLYFYWYRQILGQKVEFLVSFYNNEISEKSEIFDDQFSVERPDGSNFTLKIRSTKLEDSAMYFCASSHEPGLEAFFGQGTRLTVV.

This clonotype was detected many times. This rearrangement joins TRBV12-5 to TRBJ1-3; D is unclear. The CDR3 spans 14 residues. CDR1 and CDR2 from the germline V gene are LGHNT and FRNRAP. V gave up 6 bases and J gave up 3 bases, with 12 bases separating them. The CDR3 protein is CASGNGEYGNTIYF. CDR3 DNA: TGTGCTAGTGGCAACGGGGAGTATGGAAACACCATATATTTT.

The chain is built from TRBV25-1 and TRBJ2-7; tentative D call: TRBD2 (6 bases). Germline V gene data show CDR1 as MGHDK and CDR2 as SYGVNS. The CDR3 length is 14 residues. Trimming removed 2 bases at V and 3 bases at J, with 11 bases between. This CDR3 reads CASSELGLIYEQYF. CDR3 sequence (DNA): TGTGCCAGCAGTGAACTGGGACTGATCTACGAGCAGTACTTC.